A selection of T cell receptor beta chains follows, all from one sample in a study of T cell responses to AZD1222 COVID-19 vaccine. Assay used: immunoSEQ multiplex PCR; TCRdb lists only in-frame clones, some missing. The sample holds roughly 140,000 clones, 93% seen once. Here the sequenced sample was peripheral blood, taken on day 0 of AZD1222 vaccination. Source of these receptors: an adult in good health. The conserved cysteine and the conserved F or W are not part of the CDR3 here.

cdr3_aa	v_call	j_call
ASSEGGLANHYEQY	TRBV2	TRBJ2-7
SVLNLPWNTEAF	TRBV29-1	TRBJ1-1
SDNDSLVYGYT	TRBV20-1	TRBJ1-2
ASSFGAPGNTIY	TRBV5-5	TRBJ1-3
ASSYTSGGYEQY	TRBV6-2/TRBV6-3	TRBJ2-7
ASSYTQQGAIYGYT	TRBV6-5	TRBJ1-2
ASTLLTGDTEAF	TRBV9	TRBJ1-1
ASSDDGTEAF	TRBV25-1	TRBJ1-1
ASSNKQGVKNIQY	TRBV5-4	TRBJ2-4
ASNGPTPTEKLF	TRBV9	TRBJ1-4
ATSPQGTSGGTDTQY	TRBV15	TRBJ2-3
AISPAGDGTEAF	TRBV18	TRBJ1-1
ASRTDANTGELF	TRBV2	TRBJ2-2
ASSTGTPNEQF	TRBV5-1	TRBJ2-1
ASSSKAVEYGYT	TRBV5-6	TRBJ1-2
ASSIDLARPSYEQY	TRBV19	TRBJ2-7
ATSDPGQGHNEQF	TRBV24-1	TRBJ2-1
ASSARDYEQY	TRBV25-1	TRBJ2-7
ASSGPIVGGELF	TRBV9	TRBJ2-2
AWGSGASYEQY	TRBV30	TRBJ2-7
ASSVGGSYEQY	TRBV9	TRBJ2-7
ASSEGRQETQY	TRBV2	TRBJ2-5
SASEGIGNEQF	TRBV20-1	TRBJ2-1
ASSSTSSNEQF	TRBV5-4	TRBJ2-1
ATSRSGGDDQPQH	TRBV15	TRBJ1-5
ASSLNGQGRDSPLH	TRBV6-5	TRBJ1-6
ASSLVRGTLH	TRBV27	TRBJ1-6
ASSPGTSGETQY	TRBV14	TRBJ2-5
ASVGDRGYEQY	TRBV12-5	TRBJ2-7
ASSPPGLTRGAGELF	TRBV3-1/TRBV3-2	TRBJ2-2
ASSPLLFYNEQF	TRBV7-2	TRBJ2-1
ARSPLQLRERNTGELF	TRBV5-3	TRBJ2-2
ASRSDRRTDSYNEQF	TRBV27	TRBJ2-1
ASSQGTSGGSYEQY	TRBV4-1	TRBJ2-7
ASSGWAGGPQETQY	TRBV2	TRBJ2-5
ASSLSQGVEFYEQY	TRBV27	TRBJ2-7
ASKRGMGAEAF	TRBV6-5	TRBJ1-1
SVAQGGYNEQF	TRBV29-1	TRBJ2-1
ASSQDLTKFSTDTQY	TRBV4-1	TRBJ2-3
AGGSFAEAF	TRBV2	TRBJ1-1